Listed below are T cell receptor beta chains from one sample, sequenced in a study of T-cell reconstitution after alpha-beta-depleted transplantation in children. TCRdb independently ran MiXCR on the PCR reads; one entry per CDR3 protein. Here the sample spans some 300,000 distinct CDR3 sequences, around 10% being singletons. The material sequenced was PBMCs, taken before TCRalphabeta/CD19-depleted stem cell transplant. These receptors were collected from a boy younger than two with acute myeloid leukemia, due to receive a stem cell transplant. The CDR3 runs from the conserved cysteine through the conserved F or W. Each record gives: clone size, J gene, V gene, D gene, CDR3 protein, CDR3 DNA. D genes are given only for firm matches. Size values are once, few and many counts, or a class for expanded clones, and some rows have none.

many,TRBJ2-7,TRBV6-1,-,CASSSVLDYEQYF,TGTGCCAGCTCCTCAGTGCTAGACTACGAGCAGTACTTC
many,TRBJ2-6,TRBV28,-,CASWSGANVLTF,TGTGCCTCTTGGTCTGGGGCCAACGTCCTGACTTTC
many,TRBJ2-3,TRBV20-1,-,CSARGGGLATDTQYF,TGCAGTGCTAGAGGGGGTGGGCTAGCGACAGATACGCAGTATTTT
-,TRBJ2-7,TRBV12-3/TRBV12-4,-,CASSSSLQEQYF,TGTGCCAGCAGTTCATCGTTGCAGGAGCAGTACTTC
few,TRBJ2-1,TRBV6-4,-,CASSDSIGAHFGTYNEQFF,TGTGCCAGCAGTGACTCGATAGGGGCCCACTTTGGCACCTACAATGAGCAGTTCTTC
many,TRBJ1-2,TRBV5-1,TRBD1,CASSPGTGSYGYTF,TGCGCCAGCAGCCCCGGGACAGGGAGCTATGGCTACACCTTC
many,TRBJ2-2,TRBV11-3,-,CASSLGPSGTGELFF,TGTGCCAGCAGCTTGGGTCCCAGTGGCACCGGGGAGCTGTTTTTT
-,TRBJ1-4,TRBV5-1,-,CASRLDNEKLFF,TGCGCCAGCAGACTAGATAATGAAAAACTGTTTTTT
few,TRBJ1-6,TRBV7-9,-,CASSYETSLSGLHF,TGTGCCAGCAGCTACGAGACCAGTCTCAGCGGACTCCACTTT
many,TRBJ2-2,TRBV28,-,CASSFPGLNTGELFF,TGTGCCAGCAGTTTCCCGGGACTCAACACCGGGGAGCTGTTTTTT
few,TRBJ2-7,TRBV23-1,-,CGGTYEQYF,TGTGGAGGGACCTACGAGCAGTACTTC
many,TRBJ2-7,TRBV10-3,-,CAIRLDGKPYEQYF,TGTGCCATCAGACTAGACGGCAAACCCTACGAGCAGTACTTC
-,TRBJ2-7,TRBV7-2,TRBD1,CASSGRRGRYEQYF,TGTGCCAGCAGCGGACGCAGGGGGCGCTACGAGCAGTACTTC